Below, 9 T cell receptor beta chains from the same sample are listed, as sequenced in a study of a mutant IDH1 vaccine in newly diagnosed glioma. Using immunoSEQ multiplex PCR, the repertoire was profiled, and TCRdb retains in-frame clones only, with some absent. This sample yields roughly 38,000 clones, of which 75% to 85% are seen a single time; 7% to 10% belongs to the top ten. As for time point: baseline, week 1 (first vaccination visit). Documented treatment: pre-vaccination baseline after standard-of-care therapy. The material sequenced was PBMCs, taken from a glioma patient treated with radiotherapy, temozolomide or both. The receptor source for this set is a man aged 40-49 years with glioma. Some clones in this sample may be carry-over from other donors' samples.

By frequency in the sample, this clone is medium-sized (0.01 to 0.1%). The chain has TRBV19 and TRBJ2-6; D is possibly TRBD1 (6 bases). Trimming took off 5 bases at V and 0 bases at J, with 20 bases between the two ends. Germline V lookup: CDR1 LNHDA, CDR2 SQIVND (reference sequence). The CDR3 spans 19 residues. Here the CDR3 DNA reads TGTGCCAGTAGTCGGAAAGGGGGAACTCTCCTCTCTGGGGCCAACGTCCTGACTTTC. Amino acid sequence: CASSRKGGTLLSGANVLTF.

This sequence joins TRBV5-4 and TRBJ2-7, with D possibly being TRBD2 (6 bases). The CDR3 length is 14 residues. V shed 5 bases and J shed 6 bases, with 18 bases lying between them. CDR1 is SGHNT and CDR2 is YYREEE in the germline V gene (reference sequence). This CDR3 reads CASSPQRQGGEQYF. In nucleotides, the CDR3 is TGTGCCAGCAGTCCCCAAAGGCAGGGAGGCGAGCAGTACTTC.

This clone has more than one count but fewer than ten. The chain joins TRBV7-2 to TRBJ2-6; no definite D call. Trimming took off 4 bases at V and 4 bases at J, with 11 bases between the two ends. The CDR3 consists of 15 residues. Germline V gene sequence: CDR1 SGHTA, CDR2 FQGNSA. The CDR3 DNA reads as TGTGCCAGCAGCTCTAGGGTGCCCGGGGCCAACGTCCTGACTTTC. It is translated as CASSSRVPGANVLTF. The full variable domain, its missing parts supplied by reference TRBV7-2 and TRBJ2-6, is GAGVSQSPSNKVTEKGKDVELRCDPISGHTALYWYRQSLGQGLEFLIYFQGNSAPDKSGLPSDRFSAERTGGSVSTLTIQRTQQEDSAVYLCASSSRVPGANVLTFGAGSRLTVL.

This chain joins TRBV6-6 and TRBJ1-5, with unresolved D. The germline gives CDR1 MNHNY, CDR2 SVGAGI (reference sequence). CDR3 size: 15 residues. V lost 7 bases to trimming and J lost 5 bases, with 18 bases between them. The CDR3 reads CASTRLRSDHQPQHF. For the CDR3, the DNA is TGTGCCAGCACCAGACTCCGCAGCGATCATCAGCCCCAGCATTTT.

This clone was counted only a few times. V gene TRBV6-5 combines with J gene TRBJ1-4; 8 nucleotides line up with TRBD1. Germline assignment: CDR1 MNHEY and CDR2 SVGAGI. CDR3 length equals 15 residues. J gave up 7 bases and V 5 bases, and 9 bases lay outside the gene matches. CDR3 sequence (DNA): TGTGCCAGCAGTCCAGGACAGGGCGCAAGTGAAAAACTGTTTTTT. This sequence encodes CASSPGQGASEKLFF.

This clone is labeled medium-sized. The CDR3 sequence: CASSTDRNSPLHF. The CDR3 region has the DNA TGTGCCAGTAGTACGGACAGGAATTCACCCCTCCACTTT. The chain links TRBV19 to TRBJ1-6, with 7 positions matching TRBD1. The CDR3 runs 13 residues. Germline V gene sequence: CDR1 LNHDA, CDR2 SQIVND (reference sequence). J was trimmed by 7 bases and V by 4 bases; bases with no gene match: 1. Variable domain in full (rest from reference TRBV19 and TRBJ1-6): DGGITQSPKYLFRKEGQNVTLSCEQNLNHDAMYWYRQDPGQGLRLIYYSQIVNDFQKGDIAEGYSVSREKKESFPLTVTSAQKNPTAFYLCASSTDRNSPLHFGNGTRLTVT.

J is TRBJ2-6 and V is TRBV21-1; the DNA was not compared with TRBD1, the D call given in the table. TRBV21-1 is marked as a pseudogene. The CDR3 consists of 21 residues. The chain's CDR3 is CASSKAAGQGGSSSGANVLTF. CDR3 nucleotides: TGTGCCAGCAGCAAAGCCGCTGGGCAGGGGGGATCCAGCTCTGGGGCCAACGTCCTGACTTTC.

CDR3 region: CASRRWNTEAFF. CDR3 in DNA: TGTGCCAGCAGACGGTGGAACACTGAAGCTTTCTTT. The chain carries TRBV19 and TRBJ1-1; D gene uncertain. CDR1 and CDR2 (germline): LNHDA, SQIVND (reference sequence). With 9 bases removed from V and 1 base from J, the gap between germline ends came to 9 bases. This CDR3 region has 12 residues.

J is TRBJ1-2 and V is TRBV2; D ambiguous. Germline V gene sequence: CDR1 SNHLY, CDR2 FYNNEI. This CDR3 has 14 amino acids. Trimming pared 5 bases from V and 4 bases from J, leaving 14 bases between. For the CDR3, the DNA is TGTGCCAGCAGTAACGGTGGCGCCCCCTATGGCTACACCTTC. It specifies CASSNGGAPYGYTF.